Listed here is a single TCR beta chain. The antigen this receptor binds is unknown. No base-level quality is on record; no much larger clone is a single base apart. Reading the germline V gene gives CDR1 SGDLS and CDR2 YYNGEE. The junction shows trimming of 3 bases on V and 9 bases on J, and the gene matches do not reach 7 bases of it. Measured from the cysteine to the phenylalanine, the CDR3 is 15 residues long. Just the 45-base CDR3 DNA is kept, in frame starting at base 1. This specimen comes from a study of T-cell reconstitution after alpha-beta-depleted transplantation in children listed by TCRdb under 2016. Describing the broader study: The study quantitatively tracked T-cell immune reconstitution after TCRalphabeta/CD19-depleted allogeneic hematopoietic cell transplantation in children using TCR repertoire profiling.

Library construction relied on PCR. Sequencing used an Illumina HiSeq 2500. To normalize quantification of the TCRbeta repertoire, the TCR libraries were built with molecular barcoding that relied on unique molecular identifiers. In TCRdb, the public reads were trimmed at Q25 with fastp and aligned with MiXCR, with productive beta chains retained. Each CDR3 protein appears once, grouped with its most common genes and DNA. The sample table records about 480,000 distinct CDR3 sequences; about an eighth of these occur just once. The ten biggest clones cover around 5.8% of the sample. This sequence originates from a human donor who donated a stem cell graft to a child with combined immunodeficiency. The specimen comprised PBMCs from the stem cell graft donor, sampled from the stem cell graft. The rearrangement joined TRBV9 to TRBJ1-6; 9 bases in the junction line up with TRBD1. The base sequence is TGTGCCAGCAGCGGGGGACAGGGCCTTCGTTCACCCCTCCACTTT. Its translation reads: CASSGGQGLRSPLHF.